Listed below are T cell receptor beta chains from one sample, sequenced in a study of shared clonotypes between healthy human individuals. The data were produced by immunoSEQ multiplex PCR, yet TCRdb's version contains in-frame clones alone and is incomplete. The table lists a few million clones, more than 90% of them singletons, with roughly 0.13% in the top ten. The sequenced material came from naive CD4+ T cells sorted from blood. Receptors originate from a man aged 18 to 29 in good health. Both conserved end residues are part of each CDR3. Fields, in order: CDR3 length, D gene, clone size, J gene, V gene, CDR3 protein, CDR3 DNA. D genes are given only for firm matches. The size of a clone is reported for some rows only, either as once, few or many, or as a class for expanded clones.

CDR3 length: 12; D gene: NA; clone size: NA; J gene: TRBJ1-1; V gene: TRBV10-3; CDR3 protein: CAISVDQREAFF; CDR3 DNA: TGTGCCATCAGTGTAGACCAGAGGGAAGCTTTCTTT
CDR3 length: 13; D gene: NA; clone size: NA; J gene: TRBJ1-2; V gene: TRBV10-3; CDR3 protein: CATVALEDYGYTF; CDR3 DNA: TGTGCCACCGTAGCCTTGGAGGACTATGGCTACACCTTC
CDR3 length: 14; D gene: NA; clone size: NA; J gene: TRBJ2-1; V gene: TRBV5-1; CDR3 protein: CASSSRTDYNEQFF; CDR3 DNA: TGCGCCAGCAGCTCTCGGACAGATTACAATGAGCAGTTCTTC
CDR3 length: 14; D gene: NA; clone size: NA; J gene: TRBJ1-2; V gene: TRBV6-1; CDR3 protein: CASSLQGSNYGYTF; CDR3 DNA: TGTGCCAGCAGTTTACAGGGTAGCAACTATGGCTACACCTTC
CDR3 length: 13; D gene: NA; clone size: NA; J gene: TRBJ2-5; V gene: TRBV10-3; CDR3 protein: CAISAGDQETQYF; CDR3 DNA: TGTGCCATCAGTGCCGGGGACCAAGAGACCCAGTACTTC
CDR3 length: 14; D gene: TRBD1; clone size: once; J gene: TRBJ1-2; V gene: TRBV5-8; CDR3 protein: CASSQGQGSGGYTF; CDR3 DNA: TGTGCCAGCAGCCAAGGACAGGGGTCTGGCGGCTACACCTTC
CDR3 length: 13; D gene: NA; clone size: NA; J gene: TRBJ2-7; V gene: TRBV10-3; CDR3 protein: CAISDRELGEQYF; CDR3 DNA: TGTGCCATCAGTGACAGGGAGCTGGGCGAGCAGTACTTC
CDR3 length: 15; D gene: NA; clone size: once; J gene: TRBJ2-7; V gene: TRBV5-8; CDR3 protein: CASRNLRGLSYEQYF; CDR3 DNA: TGTGCCAGCAGGAACCTCCGGGGCCTCTCCTACGAGCAGTACTTC
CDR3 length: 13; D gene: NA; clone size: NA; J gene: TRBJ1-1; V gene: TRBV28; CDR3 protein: CASSFPKNTEAFF; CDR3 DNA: TGTGCCAGCAGTTTCCCAAAGAACACTGAAGCTTTCTTT
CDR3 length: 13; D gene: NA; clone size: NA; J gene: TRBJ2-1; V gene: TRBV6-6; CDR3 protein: CASRVASYNEQFF; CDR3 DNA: TGTGCCAGCAGGGTTGCCTCCTACAATGAGCAGTTCTTC
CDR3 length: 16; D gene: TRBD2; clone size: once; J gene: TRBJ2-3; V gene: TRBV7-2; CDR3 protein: CASSLGLAGVIDTQYF; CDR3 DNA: TGTGCCAGCAGCTTAGGACTAGCGGGAGTCATAGATACGCAGTATTTT